This TCR beta chain was sequenced during a study of blood T cell repertoires in COVID-19. For the study at large: Sources were T cells, B-cell-depleted T cells, or PBMCs; the material itself was cDNA or gDNA.

TCRdb keeps only in-frame clones here, not all; method: immunoSEQ multiplex PCR. The top ten hold about 4% of the sample, which has 190,000 or so clones, around 88% seen once. CDR3 length: 14 residues. CDR1 and CDR2 from the germline V gene are SNHLY and FYNNEI. Trimming took off 8 bases at V and 0 bases at J, with 13 bases between the two ends. This TCR came from a woman aged 25 to 39 with acute or convalescent COVID-19. The V gene is TRBV2, the J gene TRBJ1-2, with D maybe TRBD1 (6 bases). Sequenced input: peripheral blood. The CDR3 coding sequence is TGTGCCAGCCTTGACAGGAAAACTAACTATGGCTACACCTTC. It translates to CASLDRKTNYGYTF. Drawing the rest from reference TRBV2 and TRBJ1-2, the complete variable domain is EPEVTQTPSHQVTQMGQEVILRCVPISNHLYFYWYRQILGQKVEFLVSFYNNEISEKSEIFDDQFSVERPDGSNFTLKIRSTKLEDSAMYFCASLDRKTNYGYTFGSGTRLTVV.